The 7 T cell receptor beta chains reported below all come from one sample, sequenced in a study of cytomegalovirus exposure and HLA in healthy donors. Amplification used 60 Vbeta primers and 13 Jbeta primers. Sequenced by immunoSEQ multiplex PCR; TCRdb stores in-frame clones only, minus some. The data hold around 120,000 clones, with 81% observed a single time. The material sequenced was PBMCs. These receptors were obtained from a man younger than 30 in good health and CMV-seronegative.

V usage is TRBV5-4 and J usage is TRBJ2-2; 7 nucleotides align to TRBD2. In germline, CDR1 is SGHNT, CDR2 YYREEE (reference sequence). The CDR3 has 13 amino acids. V lost 5 bases to trimming and J lost 6 bases; unmatched junction nucleotides: 4. The CDR3 loop is CASSRGVPGELFF. The CDR3 DNA follows: TGTGCCAGCAGTCGGGGGGTACCCGGGGAGCTGTTTTTT.

The sample holds a few counts of this clone. J is TRBJ1-2 and V is TRBV7-9, with a possible D match to TRBD1 (5 bases). In germline, CDR1 is SEHNR, CDR2 FQNEAQ (reference sequence). The CDR3 loop spans 15 amino acids. Trimming pared 5 bases from V and 0 bases from J, leaving 13 bases between. CDR3 nucleotide sequence: TGTGCCAGCAGCCCCCGGGGGGAAGCTAACTATGGCTACACCTTC. Protein sequence: CASSPRGEANYGYTF.

The rearrangement links TRBV2 to TRBJ2-5; D is unclear. The germline V gene has CDR1 SNHLY and CDR2 FYNNEI. This CDR3 is built from 15 residues. Deletions cut 1 base from V and 5 bases from J, with 14 bases between. The CDR3 coding sequence is TGTGCCAGCAGTGAAGACTATAACCCCGGGGAGACCCAGTACTTC. Its protein is CASSEDYNPGETQYF.

In regard to this clone: The junction does not match germline at one end; this may be a read error. This chain joins TRBV9 and TRBJ1-2, with unresolved D. The CDR3 totals 15 residues. Germline-derived CDR1 and CDR2 are SGDLS and YYNGEE. As DNA, the CDR3 is TGTGCCAGCGGCGTAGAAGACTGGGCGGGGTATGGCTACACCTTC. Translating gives CASGVEDWAGYGYTF.

This sequence joins TRBV19 and TRBJ2-2, with 7 positions matching TRBD1. Germline CDR1 LNHDA, CDR2 SQIVND (reference sequence). Germline trimming cut 1 base from V and 4 bases from J; bases unmatched to any gene: 3. There are 15 residues in the CDR3. The CDR3 spells CASSIADRVTGELFF. CDR3 DNA sequence: TGTGCCAGTAGTATAGCTGACAGGGTCACCGGGGAGCTGTTTTTT.

The rearrangement joins TRBV29-1 to TRBJ1-4; a possible D gene is TRBD1 (6 bases). Trimming took 5 bases from V and 7 from J, leaving 17 bases between them. Germline V gives CDR1 SQVTM, CDR2 ANQGSEA. The CDR3 covers 14 residues. CDR3 sequence: CSVSTGPVGEKLFF. The CDR3 region has the DNA TGCAGCGTTTCAACAGGGCCTGTAGGTGAAAAACTGTTTTTT.

Turning to this clone: At one boundary the junction diverges from the germline segment, which might be a read error. The chain uses TRBV7-9 and TRBJ2-2; D is ambiguous. Germline CDR1 is SEHNR and CDR2 is FQNEAQ (reference sequence). CDR3 length: 14 residues. DNA for the CDR3: TGTGCCAGCAACTTAAATCGGGACACCGGGGAGCTGTTTTTT. It encodes CASNLNRDTGELFF.